One and the same sample provided the 3 T cell receptor beta chains below, sequenced in a study of CD4 T cells in relation to SARS-CoV-2 and coronaviruses. Their antigens are not known. Some clones are missing from TCRdb's copy, which holds only in-frame ones; the method was immunoSEQ multiplex PCR. The profile shows about 37,000 clones, around 82% of them singletons. The specimen sequenced was naive CD4+ T cells from PBMCs, cultured in vitro. Stated subset: naive CD4+ T cells isolated by negative enrichment. The source of these receptors is an adult with COVID-19.

The rearrangement uses TRBV4-3 and TRBJ2-1, with D uncertain. Trimming took off 0 bases at V and 6 bases at J, with 12 bases between the two ends. Germline CDR1 and CDR2: LGHNA and YSLEER. This CDR3 contains 15 residues. The CDR3 sequence: CASSQDTGLANEQFF. For the CDR3, the DNA is TGCGCCAGCAGCCAAGATACGGGCCTCGCCAATGAGCAGTTCTTC.

The gene calls are TRBV21-1 and TRBJ2-5. TRBV21-1 is assigned pseudogene status. The CDR3 extends over 15 amino acids. The CDR3: CASSKGKVRARNQYF. The CDR3 DNA follows: TGTGCCAGCAGCAAAGGGAAGGTTAGGGCAAGAAACCAGTACTTC.

DNA for the CDR3: TGCAGTGGGGTTCCGTGGGATACGCAGTATTTT. Protein product: CSGVPWDTQYF. The V call is TRBV20-1, the J call TRBJ2-3; D is unclear. There are 11 residues in the CDR3. V dropped 7 bases and J dropped 6 bases, with 11 bases sitting between them. Germline loops: CDR1 DFQATT, CDR2 SNEGSKA (reference sequence).